This note documents a single T cell receptor (beta chain) sequence. What it binds is not known. The data belong to a study of T cell responses to AZD1222 COVID-19 vaccine. Overall study results and limits: Clonal diversity was possibly underestimated; the donors were predominantly white British and more often female.

Clones were sequenced by immunoSEQ multiplex PCR, and TCRdb holds only the in-frame ones, with some missing. The sample includes around 160,000 clones, roughly 92% of them seen just once. CDR1 LNHDA and CDR2 SQIVND come from the germline V gene (reference sequence). This CDR3 has 15 amino acids. Trimming at V came to 2 bases and at J to 3 bases, leaving 6 bases not matched to a gene. The sequence derives from an adult in good health. This specimen consisted of peripheral blood, obtained on day 0 of AZD1222 vaccination. V is TRBV19 and J is TRBJ1-1, with 7 bases that match TRBD1. CDR3 protein: CASSIRGRGDTEAFF. The CDR3 region has the DNA TGTGCCAGTAGTATAAGGGGGCGGGGTGACACTGAAGCTTTCTTT.